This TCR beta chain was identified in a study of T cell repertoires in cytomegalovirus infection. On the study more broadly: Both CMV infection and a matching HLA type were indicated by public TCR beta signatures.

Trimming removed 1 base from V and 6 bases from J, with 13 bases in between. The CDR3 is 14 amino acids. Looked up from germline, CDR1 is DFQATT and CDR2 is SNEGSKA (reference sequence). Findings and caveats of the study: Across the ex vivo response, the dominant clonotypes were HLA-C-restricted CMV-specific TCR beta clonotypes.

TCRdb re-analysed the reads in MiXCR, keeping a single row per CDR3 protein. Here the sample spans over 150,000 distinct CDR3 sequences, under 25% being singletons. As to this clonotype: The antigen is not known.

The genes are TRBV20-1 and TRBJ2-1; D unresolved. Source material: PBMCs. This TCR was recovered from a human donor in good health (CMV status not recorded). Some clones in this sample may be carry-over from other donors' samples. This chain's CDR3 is CSARAEVESNEQFF. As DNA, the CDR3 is TGCAGTGCTAGAGCTGAGGTGGAGAGCAATGAGCAGTTCTTC.